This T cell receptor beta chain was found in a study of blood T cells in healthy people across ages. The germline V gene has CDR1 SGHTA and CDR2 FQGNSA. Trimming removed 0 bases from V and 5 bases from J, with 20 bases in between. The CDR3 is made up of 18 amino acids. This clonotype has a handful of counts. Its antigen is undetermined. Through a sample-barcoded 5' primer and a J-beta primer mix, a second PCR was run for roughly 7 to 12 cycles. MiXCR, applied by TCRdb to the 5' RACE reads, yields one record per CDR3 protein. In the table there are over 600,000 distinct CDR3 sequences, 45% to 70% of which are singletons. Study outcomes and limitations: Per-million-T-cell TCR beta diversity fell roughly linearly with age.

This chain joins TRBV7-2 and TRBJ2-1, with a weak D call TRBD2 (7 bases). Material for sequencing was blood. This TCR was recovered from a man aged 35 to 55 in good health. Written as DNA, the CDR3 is TGTGCCAGCAGCTTAGCATTAGCGTGGGGAGGGGGGCACAATGAGCAGTTCTTC. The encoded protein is CASSLALAWGGGHNEQFF.